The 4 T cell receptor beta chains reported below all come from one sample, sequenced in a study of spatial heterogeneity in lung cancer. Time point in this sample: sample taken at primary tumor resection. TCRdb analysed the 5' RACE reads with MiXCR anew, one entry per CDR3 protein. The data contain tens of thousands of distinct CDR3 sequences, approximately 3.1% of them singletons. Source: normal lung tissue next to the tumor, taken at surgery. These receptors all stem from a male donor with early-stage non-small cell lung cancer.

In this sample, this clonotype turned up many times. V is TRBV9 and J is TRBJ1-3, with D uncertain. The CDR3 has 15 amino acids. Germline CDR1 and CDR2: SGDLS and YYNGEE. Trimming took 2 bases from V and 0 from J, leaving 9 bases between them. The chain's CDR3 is CASSVGMSSGNTIYF. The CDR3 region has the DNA TGTGCCAGCAGCGTCGGAATGAGCTCTGGAAACACCATATATTTT. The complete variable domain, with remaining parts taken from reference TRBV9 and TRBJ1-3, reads DSGVTQTPKHLITATGQRVTLRCSPRSGDLSVYWYQQSLDQGLQFLIQYYNGEERAKGNILERFSAQQFPDLHSELNLSSLELGDSALYFCASSVGMSSGNTIYFGEGSWLTVV.

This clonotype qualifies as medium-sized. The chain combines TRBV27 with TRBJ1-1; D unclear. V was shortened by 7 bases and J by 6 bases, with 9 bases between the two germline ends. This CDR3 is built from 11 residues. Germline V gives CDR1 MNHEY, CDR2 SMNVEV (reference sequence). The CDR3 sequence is CASTKGPEAFF. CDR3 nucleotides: TGTGCCAGCACCAAAGGTCCTGAAGCTTTCTTT.

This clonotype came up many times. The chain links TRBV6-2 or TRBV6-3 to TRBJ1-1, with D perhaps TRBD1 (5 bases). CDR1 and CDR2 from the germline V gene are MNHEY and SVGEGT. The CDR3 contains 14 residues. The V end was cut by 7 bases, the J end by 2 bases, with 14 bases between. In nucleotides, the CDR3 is TGTGCCAGCAAGATATCCGACAGTAACACTGAAGCTTTCTTT. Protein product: CASKISDSNTEAFF.

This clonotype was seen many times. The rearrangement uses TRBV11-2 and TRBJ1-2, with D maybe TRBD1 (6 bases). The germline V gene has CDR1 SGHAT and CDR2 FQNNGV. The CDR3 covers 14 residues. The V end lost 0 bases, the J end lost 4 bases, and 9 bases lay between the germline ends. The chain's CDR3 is CASSLDLTGYGYTF. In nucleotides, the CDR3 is TGTGCCAGCAGCTTAGATTTGACAGGCTATGGCTACACCTTC. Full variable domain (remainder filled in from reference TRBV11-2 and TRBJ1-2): EAGVAQSPRYKIIEKRQSVAFWCNPISGHATLYWYQQILGQGPKLLIQFQNNGVVDDSQLPKDRFSAERLKGVDSTLKIQPAKLEDSAVYLCASSLDLTGYGYTFGSGTRLTVV.